This TCR beta chain was identified in a study of OX40 agonist ivuxolimab in advanced cancers. Context from the whole study: Ivuxolimab was a fully human IgG2 agonistic monoclonal antibody targeting the costimulatory receptor OX40 (CD134). Intravenous ivuxolimab was administered to patients every 2 weeks at six dose levels: 0.01, 0.1, 0.3, 1.5, 3 and 10 mg/kg. Of the roughly 52 dose-escalation patients, hepatocellular carcinoma was present in around 19, melanoma in some 15, renal cell carcinoma in 9 and head and neck cancer in 9. In the dose-escalation cohort, 70% to 85% of patients were male, and the mean age was approximately 55 years, with a range of roughly 20 to 80. Prior anti-PD-1, anti-PD-L1 or anti-CTLA-4 therapy was permitted, and checkpoint inhibitors had been received by under 50% of dose-escalation patients. Three dose-escalation patients achieved partial responses, one with hepatocellular carcinoma and two with cutaneous melanoma. The purpose of peripheral TCRbeta sequencing was to test whether ivuxolimab changed TCR sequence diversity and led to clonal T-cell expansion. The paper describes the monotherapy dose-escalation part (N ≈ 49 patients) of the phase I trial of ivuxolimab.

About this clone itself: It has no known antigen specificity. One base away there is no much larger clone; base qualities are not given.

The V end gives up 4 bases and the J end 6 bases, leaving 2 bases in the junction not matched to a gene. Reading from cysteine to phenylalanine, the CDR3 counts 13 amino acids. The kept DNA is CDR3 alone, 39 bases in frame from the first base. From the germline V gene, CDR1 is SGHTA and CDR2 is FQGNSA. Paper-wide results and their limitations: Partial responders in the 0.1-3.0 mg/kg groups had among the lowest normalized peripheral clonal expansion, especially among CD8+ T cells. At doses of 0.1 to 3.0 mg/kg, clonal expansion of both CD4+ and CD8+ T cells in blood was seen between baseline and week 6. Antigen specificity was not determined for the clonally expanded peripheral T cells. On average, CD8+ T cells showed more expanded clones than CD4+ T cells after ivuxolimab. Low levels of normalized T-cell clonal expansion were also seen in some patients who did not respond.

Patients with a history of autoimmune disease or receiving systemic immunosuppression were excluded from the trial. Peripheral blood for TCR sequencing was collected from all dose cohorts at baseline, on cycle 4 day 1, and on cycle 7 day 1. The samples were taken from a phase I, first-in-human, multicenter, open-label dose-escalation trial of ivuxolimab. Adults with locally advanced or metastatic melanoma, renal cell carcinoma, hepatocellular carcinoma or head and neck squamous cell carcinoma were enrolled in the trial. Before TCR sequencing, CD4+ T cells and CD8+ T cells were sorted from peripheral blood as separate populations. To sequence the TCRbeta CDR3 region, genomic DNA was isolated from the sorted cells. TCRbeta CDR3 regions were sequenced using the immunoSEQ Assay. TCRdb mirrors the immuneACCESS table, restricted to in-frame sequences. Some clones are absent from its copies; in checked studies, under half trace to an unresolved V gene, and the reason for the others is unknown. Counted in this sample were about 76,000 clones; nearly 85% of them appeared once. The ten largest account for 6.9% of the sample.

This TCR derives from an adult with an advanced solid tumor such as melanoma, head and neck, liver or kidney cancer. This specimen consisted of CD4+ or CD8+ T cells sorted from blood, obtained in a trial of the OX40 agonist ivuxolimab. Recombination connected TRBV7-2 to TRBJ2-1, and 8 bases in between align with TRBD1. The CDR3 region: CASSSDRGNEQFF. The nucleotide sequence reads TGTGCCAGCAGCTCTGACAGGGGCAATGAGCAGTTCTTC.